This T cell receptor (beta chain) emerged from a study of T cell repertoires in cytomegalovirus infection. The germline gives CDR1 MGHRA, CDR2 YSYEKL. This CDR3 has 14 amino acids. V lost 0 bases and J 3 bases, leaving 8 bases between the germline ends. This clonotype was picked up many times. Its antigen is not identified. Study conclusions and caveats: Carriers of CMV and the relevant HLA type were discriminated by public TCR beta frequency. HLA-C-restricted TCR beta clonotypes specific for CMV led the ex vivo response.

A single record per CDR3 protein comes from TCRdb applying MiXCR to the reads. The profile shows roughly 230,000 distinct CDR3 sequences, around 15% of them singletons. What was sequenced was CD8+ T cells from PBMCs. The chain carries TRBV4-1 and TRBJ1-1; D is unclear. The sequence was obtained from a human donor in good health (CMV status not recorded). Some clones in this sample may be carry-over from other donors' samples. CDR3: CASSQEDAYTEAFF. The CDR3 DNA reads as TGCGCCAGCAGCCAAGAAGATGCCTACACTGAAGCTTTCTTT.